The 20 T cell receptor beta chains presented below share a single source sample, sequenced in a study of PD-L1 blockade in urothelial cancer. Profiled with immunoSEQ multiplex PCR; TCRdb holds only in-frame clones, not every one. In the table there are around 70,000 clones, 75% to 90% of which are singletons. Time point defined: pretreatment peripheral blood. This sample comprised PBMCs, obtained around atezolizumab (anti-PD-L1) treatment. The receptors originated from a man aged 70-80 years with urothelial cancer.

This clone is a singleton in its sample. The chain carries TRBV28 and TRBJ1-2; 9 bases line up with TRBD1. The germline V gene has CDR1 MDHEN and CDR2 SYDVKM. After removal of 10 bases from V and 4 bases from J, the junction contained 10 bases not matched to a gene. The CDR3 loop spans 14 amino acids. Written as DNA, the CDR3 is TGTGCCATCCTCCTACAGGGGGCTAGCTATGGCTACACCTTC. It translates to CAILLQGASYGYTF.

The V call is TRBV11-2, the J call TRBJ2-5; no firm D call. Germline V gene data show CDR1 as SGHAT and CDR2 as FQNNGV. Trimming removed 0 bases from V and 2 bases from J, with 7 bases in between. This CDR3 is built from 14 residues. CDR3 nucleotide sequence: TGTGCCAGCAGCTTAGAAGCCCCACAAGAGACCCAGTACTTC. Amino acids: CASSLEAPQETQYF.

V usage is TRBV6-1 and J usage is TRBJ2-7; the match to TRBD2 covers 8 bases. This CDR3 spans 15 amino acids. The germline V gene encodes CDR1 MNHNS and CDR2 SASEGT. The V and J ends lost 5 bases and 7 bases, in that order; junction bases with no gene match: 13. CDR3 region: CASSPRVAGPLEQYF. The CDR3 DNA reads TGTGCCAGCAGTCCTCGGGTAGCGGGACCCCTGGAGCAGTACTTC.

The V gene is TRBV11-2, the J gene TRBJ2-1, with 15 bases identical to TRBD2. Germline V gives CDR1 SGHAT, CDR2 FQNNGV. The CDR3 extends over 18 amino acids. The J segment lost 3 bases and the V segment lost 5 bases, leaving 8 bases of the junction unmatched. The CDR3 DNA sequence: TGTGCCAGCAGCCCCAGGACTAGCGGGAGGGCCATCTACAATGAGCAGTTCTTC. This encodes CASSPRTSGRAIYNEQFF.

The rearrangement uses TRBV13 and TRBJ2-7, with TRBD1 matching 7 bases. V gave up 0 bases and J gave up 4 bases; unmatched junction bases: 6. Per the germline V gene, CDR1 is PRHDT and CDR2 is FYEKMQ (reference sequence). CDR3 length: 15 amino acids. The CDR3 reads CASSLGDREYYEQYF. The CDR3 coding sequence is TGTGCCAGCAGCTTAGGCGACAGGGAATATTACGAGCAGTACTTC.

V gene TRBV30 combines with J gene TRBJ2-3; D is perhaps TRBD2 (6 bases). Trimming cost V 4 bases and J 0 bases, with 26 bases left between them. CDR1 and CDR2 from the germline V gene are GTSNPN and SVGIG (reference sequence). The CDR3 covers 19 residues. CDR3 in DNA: TGTGCCTGGAAGAGTGGTCCAGCGGGCTTAGGAAGGAGCACAGATACGCAGTATTTT. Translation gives CAWKSGPAGLGRSTDTQYF. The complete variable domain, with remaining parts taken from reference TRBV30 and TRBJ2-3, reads SQTIHQWPATLVQPVGSPLSLECTVEGTSNPNLYWYRQAAGRGLQLLFYSVGIGQISSEVPQNLSASRPQDRQFILSSKKLLLSDSGFYLCAWKSGPAGLGRSTDTQYFGPGTRLTVL.

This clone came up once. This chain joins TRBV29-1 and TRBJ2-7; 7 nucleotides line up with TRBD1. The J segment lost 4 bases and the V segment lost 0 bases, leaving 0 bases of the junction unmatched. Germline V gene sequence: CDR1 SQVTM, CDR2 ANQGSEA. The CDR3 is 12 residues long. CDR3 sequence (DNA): TGCAGCGTTGAAGAGGGACAGTACGAGCAGTACTTC. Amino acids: CSVEEGQYEQYF.

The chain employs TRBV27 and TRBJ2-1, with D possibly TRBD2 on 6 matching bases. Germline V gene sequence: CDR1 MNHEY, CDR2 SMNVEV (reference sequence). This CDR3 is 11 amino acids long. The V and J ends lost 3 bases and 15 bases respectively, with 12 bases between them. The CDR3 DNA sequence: TGTGCCAGCAGTTTTGCGGGATTGTTGTTCTTC. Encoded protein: CASSFAGLLFF.

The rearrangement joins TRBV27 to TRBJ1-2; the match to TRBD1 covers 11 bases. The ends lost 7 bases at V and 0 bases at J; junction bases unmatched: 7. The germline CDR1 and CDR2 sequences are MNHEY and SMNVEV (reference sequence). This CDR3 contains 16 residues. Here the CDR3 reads CASTPDRGLPNYGYTF. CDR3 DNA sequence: TGTGCCAGCACCCCGGACAGGGGGCTTCCTAACTATGGCTACACCTTC.

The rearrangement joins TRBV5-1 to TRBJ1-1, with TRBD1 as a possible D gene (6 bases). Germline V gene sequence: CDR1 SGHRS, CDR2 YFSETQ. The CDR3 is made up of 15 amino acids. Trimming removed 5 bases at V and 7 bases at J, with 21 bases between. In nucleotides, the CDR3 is TGCGCCAGCAGAACATCAGGGACAACAGCTAATGAAGCTTTCTTT. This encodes CASRTSGTTANEAFF. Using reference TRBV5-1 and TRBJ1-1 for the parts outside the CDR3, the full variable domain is KAGVTQTPRYLIKTRGQQVTLSCSPISGHRSVSWYQQTPGQGLQFLFEYFSETQRNKGNFPGRFSGRQFSNSRSEMNVSTLELGDSALYLCASRTSGTTANEAFFGQGTRLTVV.

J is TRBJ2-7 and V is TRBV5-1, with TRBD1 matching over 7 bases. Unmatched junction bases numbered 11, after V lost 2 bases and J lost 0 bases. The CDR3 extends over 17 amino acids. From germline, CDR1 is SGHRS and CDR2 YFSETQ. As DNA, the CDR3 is TGCGCCAGCAGCTTAAGACAGGGAAACCTGATCTCCTACGAGCAGTACTTC. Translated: CASSLRQGNLISYEQYF.

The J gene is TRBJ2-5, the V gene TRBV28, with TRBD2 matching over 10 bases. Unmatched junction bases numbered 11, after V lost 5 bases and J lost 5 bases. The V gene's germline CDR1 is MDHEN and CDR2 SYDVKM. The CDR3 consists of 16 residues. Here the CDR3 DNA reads TGTGCCAGCAGTCCCCAGCGGGAGGGCCGGGTGGAGACCCAGTACTTC. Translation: CASSPQREGRVETQYF.

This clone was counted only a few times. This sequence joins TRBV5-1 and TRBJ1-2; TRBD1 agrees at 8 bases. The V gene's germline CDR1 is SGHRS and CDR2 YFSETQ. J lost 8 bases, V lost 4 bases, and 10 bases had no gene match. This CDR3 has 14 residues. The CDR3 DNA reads TGCGCCAGCAGCGGGGGGGACAGGAGGAACGGCTACACCTTC. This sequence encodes CASSGGDRRNGYTF.

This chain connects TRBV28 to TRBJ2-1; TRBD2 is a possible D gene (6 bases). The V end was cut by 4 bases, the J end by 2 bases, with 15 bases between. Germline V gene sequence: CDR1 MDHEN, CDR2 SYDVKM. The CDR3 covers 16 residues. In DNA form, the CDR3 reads TGTGCCAGCAGTTCCCCTCGGGGGACGACCTACAATGAGCAGTTCTTC. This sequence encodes CASSSPRGTTYNEQFF.

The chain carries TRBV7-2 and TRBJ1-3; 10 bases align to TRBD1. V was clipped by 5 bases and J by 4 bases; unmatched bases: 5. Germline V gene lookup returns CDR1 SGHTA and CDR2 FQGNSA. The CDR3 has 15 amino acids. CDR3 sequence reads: CASSPGTGAGNTIYF. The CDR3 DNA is TGTGCCAGCAGCCCTGGGACAGGGGCCGGAAACACCATATATTTT.

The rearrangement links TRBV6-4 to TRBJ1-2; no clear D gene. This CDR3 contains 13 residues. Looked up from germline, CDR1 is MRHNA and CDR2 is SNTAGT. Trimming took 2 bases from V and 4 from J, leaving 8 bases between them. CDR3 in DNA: TGTGCCAGCAGTGACCGGGTTTCCTATGGCTACACCTTC. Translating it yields CASSDRVSYGYTF.

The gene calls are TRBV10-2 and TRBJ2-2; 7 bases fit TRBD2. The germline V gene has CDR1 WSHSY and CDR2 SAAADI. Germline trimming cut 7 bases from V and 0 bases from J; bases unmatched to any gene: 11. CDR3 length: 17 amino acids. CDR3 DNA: TGCGCCAGCATGGGGCTAGCGGAACCATCGAACACCGGGGAGCTGTTTTTT. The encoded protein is CASMGLAEPSNTGELFF.

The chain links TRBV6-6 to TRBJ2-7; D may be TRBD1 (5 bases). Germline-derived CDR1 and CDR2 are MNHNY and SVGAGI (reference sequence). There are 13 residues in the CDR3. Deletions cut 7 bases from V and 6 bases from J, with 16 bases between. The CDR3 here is CASIGAGASEQYF. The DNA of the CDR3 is TGTGCCAGCATAGGAGCTGGGGCATCCGAGCAGTACTTC.

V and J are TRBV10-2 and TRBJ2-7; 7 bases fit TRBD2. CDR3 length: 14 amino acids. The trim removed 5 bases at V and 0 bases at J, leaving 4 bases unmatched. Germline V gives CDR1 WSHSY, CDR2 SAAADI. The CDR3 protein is CASSIAGSSYEQYF. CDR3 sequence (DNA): TGCGCCAGCAGTATAGCGGGTTCCTCCTACGAGCAGTACTTC.

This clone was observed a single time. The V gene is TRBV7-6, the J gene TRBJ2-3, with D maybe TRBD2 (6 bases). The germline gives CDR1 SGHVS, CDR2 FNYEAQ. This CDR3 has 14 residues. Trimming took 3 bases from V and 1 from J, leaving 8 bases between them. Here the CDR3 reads CASSFSGRTDTQYF. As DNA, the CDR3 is TGTGCCAGCAGCTTTAGCGGACGCACAGATACGCAGTATTTT.